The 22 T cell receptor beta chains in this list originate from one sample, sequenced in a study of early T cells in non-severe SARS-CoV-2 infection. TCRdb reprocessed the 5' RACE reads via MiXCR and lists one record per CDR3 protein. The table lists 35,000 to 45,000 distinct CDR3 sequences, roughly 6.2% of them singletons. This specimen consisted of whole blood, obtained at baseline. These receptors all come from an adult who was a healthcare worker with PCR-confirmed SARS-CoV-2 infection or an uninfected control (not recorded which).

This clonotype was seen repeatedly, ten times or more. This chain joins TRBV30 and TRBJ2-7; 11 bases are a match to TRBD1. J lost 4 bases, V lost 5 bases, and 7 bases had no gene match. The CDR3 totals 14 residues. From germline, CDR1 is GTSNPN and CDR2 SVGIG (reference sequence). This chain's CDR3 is CAWGTGTGGYEQYF. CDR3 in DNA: TGTGCCTGGGGGACCGGGACAGGGGGTTACGAGCAGTACTTC. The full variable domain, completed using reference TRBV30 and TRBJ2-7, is SQTIHQWPATLVQPVGSPLSLECTVEGTSNPNLYWYRQAAGRGLQLLFYSVGIGQISSEVPQNLSASRPQDRQFILSSKKLLLSDSGFYLCAWGTGTGGYEQYFGPGTRLTVT.

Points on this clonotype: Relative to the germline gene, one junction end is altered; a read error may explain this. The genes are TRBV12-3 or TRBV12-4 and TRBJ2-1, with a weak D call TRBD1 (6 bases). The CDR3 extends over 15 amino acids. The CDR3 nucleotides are TGTGCCTGCAGTTCCACAGGGTTAGGCTACAATGAGCAGTTCTTC. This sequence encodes CACSSTGLGYNEQFF.

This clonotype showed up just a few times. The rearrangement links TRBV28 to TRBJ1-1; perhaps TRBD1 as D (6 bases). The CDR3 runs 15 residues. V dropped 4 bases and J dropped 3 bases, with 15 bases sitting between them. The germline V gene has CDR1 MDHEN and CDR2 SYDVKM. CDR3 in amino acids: CASSWGGRSDTEAFF. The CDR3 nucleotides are TGTGCCAGCAGTTGGGGGGGGCGATCGGACACTGAAGCTTTCTTT.

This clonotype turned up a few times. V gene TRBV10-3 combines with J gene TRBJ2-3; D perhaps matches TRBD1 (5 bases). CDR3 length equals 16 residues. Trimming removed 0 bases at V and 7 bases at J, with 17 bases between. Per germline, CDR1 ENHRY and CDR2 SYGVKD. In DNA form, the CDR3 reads TGTGCCATCAGTGAGTCCCAGGACACGATAAAAAATACGCAGTATTTT. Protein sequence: CAISESQDTIKNTQYF.

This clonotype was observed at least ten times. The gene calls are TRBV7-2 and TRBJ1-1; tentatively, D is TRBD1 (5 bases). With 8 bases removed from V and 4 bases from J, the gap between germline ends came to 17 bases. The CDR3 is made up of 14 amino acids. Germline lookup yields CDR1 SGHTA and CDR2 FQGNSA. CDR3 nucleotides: TGTGCCAGCTACCATCGGGGCCTGGGCACTGAAGCTTTCTTT. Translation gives CASYHRGLGTEAFF.

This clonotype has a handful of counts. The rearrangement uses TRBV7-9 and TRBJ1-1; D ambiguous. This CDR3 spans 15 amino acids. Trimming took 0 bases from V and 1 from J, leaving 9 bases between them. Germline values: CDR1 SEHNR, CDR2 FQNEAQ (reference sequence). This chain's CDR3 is CASSLASGQNTEAFF. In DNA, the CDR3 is TGTGCCAGCAGCTTAGCGTCGGGTCAGAACACTGAAGCTTTCTTT.

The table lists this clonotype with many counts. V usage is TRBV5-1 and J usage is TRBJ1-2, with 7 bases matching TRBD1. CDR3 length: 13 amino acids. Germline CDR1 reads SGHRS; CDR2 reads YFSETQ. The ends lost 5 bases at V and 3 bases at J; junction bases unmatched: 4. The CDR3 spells CASRSGTDYGYTF. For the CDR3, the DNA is TGCGCCAGCAGGTCCGGGACAGACTATGGCTACACCTTC.

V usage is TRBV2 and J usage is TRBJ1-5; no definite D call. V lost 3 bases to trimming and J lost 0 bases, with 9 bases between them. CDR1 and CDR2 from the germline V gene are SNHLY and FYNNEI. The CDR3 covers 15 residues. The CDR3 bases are TGTGCCAGCAGTGAGACTCCCTATAGCAATCAGCCCCAGCATTTT. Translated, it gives CASSETPYSNQPQHF.

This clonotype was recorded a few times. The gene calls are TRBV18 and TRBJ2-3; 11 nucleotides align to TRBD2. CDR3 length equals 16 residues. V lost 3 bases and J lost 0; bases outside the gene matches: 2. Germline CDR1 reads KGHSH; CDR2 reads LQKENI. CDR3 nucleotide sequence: TGTGCCAGCTCACCGGGACTAGCGGTTAGCACAGATACGCAGTATTTT. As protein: CASSPGLAVSTDTQYF.

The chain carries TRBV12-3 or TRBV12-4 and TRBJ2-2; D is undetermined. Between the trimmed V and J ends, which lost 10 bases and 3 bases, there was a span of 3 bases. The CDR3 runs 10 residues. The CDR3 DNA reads TGTGCCACCTACACCGGGGAGCTGTTTTTT. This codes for CATYTGELFF.

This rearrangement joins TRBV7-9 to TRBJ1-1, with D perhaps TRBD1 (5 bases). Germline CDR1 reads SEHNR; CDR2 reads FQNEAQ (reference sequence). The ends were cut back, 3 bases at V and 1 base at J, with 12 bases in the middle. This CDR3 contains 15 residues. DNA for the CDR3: TGTGCCAGCAGCTTGGCTGGGGGATCGAACACTGAAGCTTTCTTT. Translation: CASSLAGGSNTEAFF. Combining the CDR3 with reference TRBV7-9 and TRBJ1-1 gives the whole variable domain DTGVSQNPRHKITKRGQNVTFRCDPISEHNRLYWYRQTLGQGPEFLTYFQNEAQLEKSRLLSDRFSAERPKGSFSTLEIQRTEQGDSAMYLCASSLAGGSNTEAFFGQGTRLTVV.

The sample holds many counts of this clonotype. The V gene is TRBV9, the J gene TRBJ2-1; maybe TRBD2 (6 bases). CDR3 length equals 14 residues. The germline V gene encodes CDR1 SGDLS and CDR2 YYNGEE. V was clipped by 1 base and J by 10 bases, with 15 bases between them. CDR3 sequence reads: CASSVIPIAEEQFF. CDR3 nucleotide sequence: TGTGCCAGCAGCGTAATTCCAATAGCGGAGGAGCAGTTCTTC.

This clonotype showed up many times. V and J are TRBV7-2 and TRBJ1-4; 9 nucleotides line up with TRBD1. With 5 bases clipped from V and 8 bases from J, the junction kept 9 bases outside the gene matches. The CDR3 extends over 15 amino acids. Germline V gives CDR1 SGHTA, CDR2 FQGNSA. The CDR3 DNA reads TGTGCCAGCAGCCCGTGGACAGGGGAAGGCGAAAAACTGTTTTTT. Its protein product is CASSPWTGEGEKLFF.

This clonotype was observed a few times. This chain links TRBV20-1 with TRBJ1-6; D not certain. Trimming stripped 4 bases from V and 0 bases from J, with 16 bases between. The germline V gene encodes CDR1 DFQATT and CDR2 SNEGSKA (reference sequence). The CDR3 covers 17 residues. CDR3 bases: TGCAGTGCTAATGAGGCACTTTCGAGCTCCTATAATTCACCCCTCCACTTT. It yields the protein CSANEALSSSYNSPLHF.

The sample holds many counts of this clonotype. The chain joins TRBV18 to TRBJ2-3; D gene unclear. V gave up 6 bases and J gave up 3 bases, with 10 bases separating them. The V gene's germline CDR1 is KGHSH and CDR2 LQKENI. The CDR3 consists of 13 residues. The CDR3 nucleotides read TGTGCCAGCTCTCCCACGATTACAGATACGCAGTATTTT. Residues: CASSPTITDTQYF.

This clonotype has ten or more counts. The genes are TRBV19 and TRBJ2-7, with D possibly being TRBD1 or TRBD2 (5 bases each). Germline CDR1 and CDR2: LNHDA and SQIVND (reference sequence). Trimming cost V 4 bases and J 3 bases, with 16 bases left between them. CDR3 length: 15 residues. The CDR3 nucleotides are TGTGCCAGTAGTACCCTCGGGACCCAGGACTACGAGCAGTACTTC. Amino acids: CASSTLGTQDYEQYF.

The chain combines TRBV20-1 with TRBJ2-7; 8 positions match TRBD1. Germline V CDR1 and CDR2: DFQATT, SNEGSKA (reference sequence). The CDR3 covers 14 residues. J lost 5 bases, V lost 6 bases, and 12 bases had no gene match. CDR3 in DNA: TGCAGTGCAATCGACAGGGGCGGAACCCACGAGCAGTACTTC. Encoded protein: CSAIDRGGTHEQYF.

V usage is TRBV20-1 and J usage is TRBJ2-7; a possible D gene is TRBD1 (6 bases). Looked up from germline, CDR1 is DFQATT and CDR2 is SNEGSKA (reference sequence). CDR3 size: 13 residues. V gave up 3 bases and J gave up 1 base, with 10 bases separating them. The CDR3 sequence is CSARPQGSYEQYF. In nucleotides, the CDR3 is TGCAGTGCTAGGCCACAGGGTTCCTACGAGCAGTACTTC.

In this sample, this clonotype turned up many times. The CDR3 loop is CASSYGGRGNSPLHF. The CDR3 DNA reads TGTGCCAGCAGTTACGGGGGACGGGGTAATTCACCCCTCCACTTT. This chain connects TRBV7-9 to TRBJ1-6, with TRBD1 as a possible D gene (5 bases). The germline V gene has CDR1 SEHNR and CDR2 FQNEAQ (reference sequence). V was shortened by 6 bases and J by 6 bases, with 15 bases between the two germline ends. CDR3 size: 15 residues.

In DNA, the CDR3 is TGTGCCAGCGGAGAAGGGGGTTCCACCTACGAGCAGTACTTC. Its translation is CASGEGGSTYEQYF. This chain links TRBV6-1 with TRBJ2-7; D possibly corresponds to TRBD1 (6 bases). This CDR3 has 14 amino acids. Germline lookup yields CDR1 MNHNS and CDR2 SASEGT. V was pared by 8 bases and J by 2 bases, with 16 bases between.

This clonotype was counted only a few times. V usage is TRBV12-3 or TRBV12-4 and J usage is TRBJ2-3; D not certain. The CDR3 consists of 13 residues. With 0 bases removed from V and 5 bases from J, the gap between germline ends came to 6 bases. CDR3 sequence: CASSLAGKDTQYF. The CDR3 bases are TGTGCCAGCAGTTTAGCGGGGAAAGATACGCAGTATTTT.

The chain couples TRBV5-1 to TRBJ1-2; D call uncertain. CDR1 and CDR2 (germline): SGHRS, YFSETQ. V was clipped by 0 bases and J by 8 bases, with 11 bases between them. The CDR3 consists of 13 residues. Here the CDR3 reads CASSLAGLKGYTF. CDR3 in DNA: TGCGCCAGCAGCTTGGCGGGATTGAAGGGCTACACCTTC.